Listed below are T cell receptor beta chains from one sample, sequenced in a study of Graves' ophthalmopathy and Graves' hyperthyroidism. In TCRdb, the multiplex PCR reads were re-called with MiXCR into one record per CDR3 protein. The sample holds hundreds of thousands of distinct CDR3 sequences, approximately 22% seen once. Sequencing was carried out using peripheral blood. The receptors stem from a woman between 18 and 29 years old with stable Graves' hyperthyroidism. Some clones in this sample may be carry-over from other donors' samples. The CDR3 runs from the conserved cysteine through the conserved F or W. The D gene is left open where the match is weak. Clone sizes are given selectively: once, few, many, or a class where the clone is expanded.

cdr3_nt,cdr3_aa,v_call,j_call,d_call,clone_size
TGCAGTGTAGCGGAGTCCTACGAGCAGTACTTC,CSVAESYEQYF,TRBV20-1,TRBJ2-7,NA,many
TGTGCCAGCAGCCAAGATTTCCCCGCGACGGGGCAGCCCCAGCATTTT,CASSQDFPATGQPQHF,TRBV4-2,TRBJ1-5,NA,NA
TGTGCCAGCACCCCACGGCATAGCAATCAGCCCCAGCATTTT,CASTPRHSNQPQHF,TRBV28,TRBJ1-5,NA,NA
TGTGCCAGCAGTTACCATCCTATAGGGCCGTCTGCTCGTGGTTACGAGCAGTACTTC,CASSYHPIGPSARGYEQYF,TRBV6-2/TRBV6-3,TRBJ2-7,NA,many
TGCAGTGCTATCTCGGGAGGCATGAACACTGAAGCTTTCTTT,CSAISGGMNTEAFF,TRBV20-1,TRBJ1-1,NA,NA
TGCGCCAGCAGGAAGGACTTGCAAGAGACCCAGTACTTC,CASRKDLQETQYF,TRBV10-2,TRBJ2-5,NA,NA
TGTGCCAGCAGTGCGGATGCAAATTCACCCCTCCACTTT,CASSADANSPLHF,TRBV6-1,TRBJ1-6,NA,many
TGTGCCAGCAGTTACTCGAGAGAGCAGTACTTC,CASSYSREQYF,TRBV6-5,TRBJ2-7,NA,many
TGTGCCAGCAGCAAATCGGACGGCCTAATCCCAAACACTGAAGCTTTCTTT,CASSKSDGLIPNTEAFF,TRBV11-1,TRBJ1-1,NA,many
TGTGCCAGTAGTATAGATCCGGGACATATCTACGAGCAGTACTTC,CASSIDPGHIYEQYF,TRBV19,TRBJ2-7,NA,many
TGTGCCAGCAGCCAAGAAAGGCAGCCCCAGCATTTT,CASSQERQPQHF,TRBV3-1,TRBJ1-5,NA,few
TGTGCCAGCAGCCTCGGACTAAGAGAGACCCAGTACTTC,CASSLGLRETQYF,TRBV7-2,TRBJ2-5,NA,many
TGTGCCAGCAGCTTAGCTAGGGTAGACTATGGCTACACCTTC,CASSLARVDYGYTF,TRBV7-2,TRBJ1-2,NA,many
TGCGCCAGCAGCCCGAAAGGACAGGGGAAAGTGGACGAGCAGTACTTC,CASSPKGQGKVDEQYF,TRBV5-1,TRBJ2-7,TRBD1,NA
TGTGCCAGTACCCCGACGGCGAGCTCCTATAATTCACCCCTCCACTTT,CASTPTASSYNSPLHF,TRBV19,TRBJ1-6,NA,NA
TGTGCCAGCAGCCCAGGGACGGATGAAGCTTTCTTT,CASSPGTDEAFF,TRBV12-3/TRBV12-4,TRBJ1-1,NA,NA
TGTGCCAGCAGTTTAGGAGCTACAGGGATGGCCATATATTTT,CASSLGATGMAIYF,TRBV12-3/TRBV12-4,TRBJ1-3,NA,NA
TGTGCCAGCTCACCACCGGACAGGAGTGGGCCCGAGCAGTACTTC,CASSPPDRSGPEQYF,TRBV18,TRBJ2-7,TRBD1,many
TGCAGTGCTAGAGTTCCCGGGACAGGGGGCTCTACTAGCGGGAGATACGAGCAGTACTTC,CSARVPGTGGSTSGRYEQYF,TRBV20-1,TRBJ2-7,NA,many
TGTGCCAGTACCCCGCGCCAGGGTACTCTCTATGGCTACACCTTC,CASTPRQGTLYGYTF,TRBV19,TRBJ1-2,NA,NA
TGCGCCAGCAGCCAGGGAAGGGGACCCTACGAGCAGTACTTC,CASSQGRGPYEQYF,TRBV4-1,TRBJ2-7,NA,NA
TGCGCCAGCAGCTTGCAAGGGGGCGGCTATGGCTACACCTTC,CASSLQGGGYGYTF,TRBV5-1,TRBJ1-2,TRBD1,many
TGTGCCAGCCACCGTGAGAGCACCGGGGAGCTGTTTTTT,CASHRESTGELFF,TRBV2,TRBJ2-2,NA,many